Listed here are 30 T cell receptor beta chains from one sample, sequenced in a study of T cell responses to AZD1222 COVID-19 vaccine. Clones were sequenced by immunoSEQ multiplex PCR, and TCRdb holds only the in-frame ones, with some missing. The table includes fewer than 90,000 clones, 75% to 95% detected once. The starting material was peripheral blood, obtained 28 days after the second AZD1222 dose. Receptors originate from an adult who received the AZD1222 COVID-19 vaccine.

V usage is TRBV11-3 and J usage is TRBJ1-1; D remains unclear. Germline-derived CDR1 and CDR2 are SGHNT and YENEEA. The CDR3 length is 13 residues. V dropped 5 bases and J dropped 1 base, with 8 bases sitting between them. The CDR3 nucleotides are TGTGCCAGCAGCACAAACCAGAACACTGAAGCTTTCTTT. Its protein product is CASSTNQNTEAFF. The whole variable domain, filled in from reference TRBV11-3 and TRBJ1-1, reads EAGVVQSPRYKIIEKKQPVAFWCNPISGHNTLYWYLQNLGQGPELLIRYENEEAVDDSQLPKDRFSAERLKGVDSTLKIQPAELGDSAVYLCASSTNQNTEAFFGQGTRLTVV.

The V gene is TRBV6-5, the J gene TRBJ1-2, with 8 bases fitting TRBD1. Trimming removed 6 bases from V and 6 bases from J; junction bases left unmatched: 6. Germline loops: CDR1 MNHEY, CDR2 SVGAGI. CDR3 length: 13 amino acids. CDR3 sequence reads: CASSHGQGHGYTF. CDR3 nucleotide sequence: TGTGCCAGCAGCCACGGACAGGGTCATGGCTACACCTTC.

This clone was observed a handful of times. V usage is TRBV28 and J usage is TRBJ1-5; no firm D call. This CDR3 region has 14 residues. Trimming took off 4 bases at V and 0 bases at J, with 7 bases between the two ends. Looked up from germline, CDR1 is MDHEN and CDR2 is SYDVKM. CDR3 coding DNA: TGTGCCAGCAGTTGGGTTTATAGCAATCAGCCCCAGCATTTT. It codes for CASSWVYSNQPQHF.

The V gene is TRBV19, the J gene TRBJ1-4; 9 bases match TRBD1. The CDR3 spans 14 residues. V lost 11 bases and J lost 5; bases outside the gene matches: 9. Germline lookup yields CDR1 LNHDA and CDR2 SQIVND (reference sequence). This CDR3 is CASETGGMNEKLFF. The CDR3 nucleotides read TGTGCCTCGGAAACAGGGGGCATGAATGAAAAACTGTTTTTT.

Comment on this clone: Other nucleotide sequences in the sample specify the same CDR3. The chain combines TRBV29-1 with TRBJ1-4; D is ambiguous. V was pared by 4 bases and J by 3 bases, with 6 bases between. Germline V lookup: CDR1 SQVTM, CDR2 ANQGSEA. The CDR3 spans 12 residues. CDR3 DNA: TGCAGCGTTGGGAGGGCTAATGAAAAACTGTTTTTT. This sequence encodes CSVGRANEKLFF.

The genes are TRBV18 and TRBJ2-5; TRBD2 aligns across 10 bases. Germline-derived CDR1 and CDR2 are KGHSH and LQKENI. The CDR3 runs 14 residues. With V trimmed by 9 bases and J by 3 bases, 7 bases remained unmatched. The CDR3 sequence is CASCPTSGEETQYF. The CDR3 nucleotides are TGTGCCAGTTGTCCTACTAGCGGGGAAGAGACCCAGTACTTC.

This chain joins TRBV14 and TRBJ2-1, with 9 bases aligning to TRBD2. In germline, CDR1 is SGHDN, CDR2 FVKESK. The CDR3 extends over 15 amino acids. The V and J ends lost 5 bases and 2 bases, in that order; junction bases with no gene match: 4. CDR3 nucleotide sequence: TGTGCCAGCAGCAGCCGACTAGCGGCCTACAATGAGCAGTTCTTC. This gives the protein CASSSRLAAYNEQFF.

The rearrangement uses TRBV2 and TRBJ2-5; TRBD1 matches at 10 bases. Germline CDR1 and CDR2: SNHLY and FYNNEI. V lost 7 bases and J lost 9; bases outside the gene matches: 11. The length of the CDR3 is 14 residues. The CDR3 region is CASTNPGQGRAQYF. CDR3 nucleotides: TGTGCCAGCACCAACCCGGGACAGGGGCGGGCCCAGTACTTC.

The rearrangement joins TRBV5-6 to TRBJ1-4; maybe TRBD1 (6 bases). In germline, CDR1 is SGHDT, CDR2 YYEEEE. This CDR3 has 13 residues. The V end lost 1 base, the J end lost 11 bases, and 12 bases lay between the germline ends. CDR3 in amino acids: CASSLNGQGKLFF. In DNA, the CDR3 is TGTGCCAGCAGCTTGAATGGGCAGGGGAAACTGTTTTTT.

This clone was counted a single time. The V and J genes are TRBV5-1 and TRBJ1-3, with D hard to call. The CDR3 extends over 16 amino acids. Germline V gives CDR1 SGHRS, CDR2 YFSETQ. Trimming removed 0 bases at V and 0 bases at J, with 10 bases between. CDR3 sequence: CASSLEPPDSGNTIYF. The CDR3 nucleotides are TGCGCCAGCAGCTTGGAACCACCCGACTCTGGAAACACCATATATTTT.

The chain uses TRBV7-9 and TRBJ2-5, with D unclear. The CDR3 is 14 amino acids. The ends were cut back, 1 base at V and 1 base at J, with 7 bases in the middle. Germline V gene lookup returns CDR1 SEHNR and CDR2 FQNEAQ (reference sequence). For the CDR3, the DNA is TGTGCCAGCAGCTTAGGTTCAGCCCAAGAGACCCAGTACTTC. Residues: CASSLGSAQETQYF.

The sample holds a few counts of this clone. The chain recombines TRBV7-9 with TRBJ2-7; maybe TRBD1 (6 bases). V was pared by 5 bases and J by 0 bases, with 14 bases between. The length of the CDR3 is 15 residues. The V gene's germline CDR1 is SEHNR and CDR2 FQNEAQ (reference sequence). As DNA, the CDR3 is TGTGCCAGCAGCCCGAGGCAGGGGACCTCCTACGAGCAGTACTTC. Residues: CASSPRQGTSYEQYF.

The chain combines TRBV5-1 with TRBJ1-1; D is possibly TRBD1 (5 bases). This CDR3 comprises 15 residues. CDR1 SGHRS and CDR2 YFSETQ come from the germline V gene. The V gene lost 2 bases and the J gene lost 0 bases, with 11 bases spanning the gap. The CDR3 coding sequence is TGCGCCAGCAGCTTCTGGACGGACATGAACACTGAAGCTTTCTTT. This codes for CASSFWTDMNTEAFF.

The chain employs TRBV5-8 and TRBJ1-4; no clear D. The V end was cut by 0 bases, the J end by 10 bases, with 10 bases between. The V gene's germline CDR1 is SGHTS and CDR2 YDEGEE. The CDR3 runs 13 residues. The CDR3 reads CASSLAARRKLFF. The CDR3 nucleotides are TGTGCCAGCAGCTTGGCCGCGAGGAGAAAACTGTTTTTT. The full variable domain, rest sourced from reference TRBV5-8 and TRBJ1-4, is EAGVTQSPTHLIKTRGQQATLRCSPISGHTSVYWYQQALGLGLQFLLWYDEGEERNRGNFPPRFSGRQFPNYSSELNVNALELEDSALYLCASSLAARRKLFFGSGTQLSVL.

CDR3 DNA sequence: TGTGCCAGCTCAGCGACAGGGGAAAACTATGGCTACACCTTC. The encoded protein is CASSATGENYGYTF. The chain combines TRBV18 with TRBJ1-2; TRBD1 agrees at 8 bases. V trimming: 5 bases; J trimming: 2 bases; junction bases outside the gene matches: 4. The germline gives CDR1 KGHSH, CDR2 LQKENI. The CDR3 extends over 14 amino acids.

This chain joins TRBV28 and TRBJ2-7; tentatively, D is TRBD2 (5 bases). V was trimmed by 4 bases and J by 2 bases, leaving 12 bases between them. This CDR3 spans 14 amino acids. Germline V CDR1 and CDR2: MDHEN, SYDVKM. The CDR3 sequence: CASSWTSITYEQYF. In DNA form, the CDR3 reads TGTGCCAGCAGTTGGACTTCGATTACCTACGAGCAGTACTTC.

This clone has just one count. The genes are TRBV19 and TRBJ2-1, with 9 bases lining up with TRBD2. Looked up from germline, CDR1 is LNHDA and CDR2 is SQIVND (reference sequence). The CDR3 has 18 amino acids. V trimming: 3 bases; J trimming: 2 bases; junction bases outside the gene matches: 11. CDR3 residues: CASSIRGRASITYNEQFF. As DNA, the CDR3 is TGTGCCAGTAGTATTCGCGGGAGGGCTTCGATTACCTACAATGAGCAGTTCTTC.

The CDR3 DNA sequence: TGTGCCAGCAGCTTACAGGGAGGGCAGCCCCAGCATTTT. Translation: CASSLQGGQPQHF. The chain joins TRBV7-8 to TRBJ1-5; D perhaps matches TRBD1 (5 bases). Between the trimmed V and J ends, which lost 2 bases and 7 bases, there was a span of 9 bases. CDR1 is SGHVS, CDR2 FQNEAQ, per germline. The CDR3 covers 13 residues.

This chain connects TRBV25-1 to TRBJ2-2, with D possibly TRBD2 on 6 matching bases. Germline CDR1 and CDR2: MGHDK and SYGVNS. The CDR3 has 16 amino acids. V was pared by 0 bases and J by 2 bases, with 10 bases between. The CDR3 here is CASSEYMRGNTGELFF. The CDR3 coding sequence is TGTGCCAGCAGTGAATATATGCGGGGCAACACCGGGGAGCTGTTTTTT.

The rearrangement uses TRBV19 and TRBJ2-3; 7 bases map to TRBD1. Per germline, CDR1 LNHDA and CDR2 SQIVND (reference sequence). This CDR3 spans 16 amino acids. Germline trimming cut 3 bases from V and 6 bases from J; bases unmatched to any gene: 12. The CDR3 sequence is CASSMRGGISGDTQYF. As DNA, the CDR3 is TGTGCCAGTAGTATGAGAGGGGGCATATCGGGGGATACGCAGTATTTT.

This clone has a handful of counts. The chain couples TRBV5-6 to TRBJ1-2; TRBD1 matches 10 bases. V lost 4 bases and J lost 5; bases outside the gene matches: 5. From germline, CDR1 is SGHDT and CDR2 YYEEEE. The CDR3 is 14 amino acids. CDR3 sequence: CASSRQGAFYGYTF. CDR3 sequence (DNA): TGTGCCAGCAGCCGACAGGGGGCGTTTTATGGCTACACCTTC.

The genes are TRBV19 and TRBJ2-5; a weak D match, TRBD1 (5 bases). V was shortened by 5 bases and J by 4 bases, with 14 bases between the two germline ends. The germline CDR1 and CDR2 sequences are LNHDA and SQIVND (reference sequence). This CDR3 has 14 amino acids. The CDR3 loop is CASSETASGETQYF. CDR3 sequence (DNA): TGTGCCAGTAGTGAGACAGCGTCGGGAGAGACCCAGTACTTC. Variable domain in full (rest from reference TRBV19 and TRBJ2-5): DGGITQSPKYLFRKEGQNVTLSCEQNLNHDAMYWYRQDPGQGLRLIYYSQIVNDFQKGDIAEGYSVSREKKESFPLTVTSAQKNPTAFYLCASSETASGETQYFGPGTRLLVL.

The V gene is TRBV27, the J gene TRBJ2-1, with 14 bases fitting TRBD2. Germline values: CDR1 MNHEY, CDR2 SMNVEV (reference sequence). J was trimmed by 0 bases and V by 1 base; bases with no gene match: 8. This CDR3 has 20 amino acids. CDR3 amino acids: CASSLFNRGLAGGSYNEQFF. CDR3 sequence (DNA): TGTGCCAGCAGTTTATTTAATCGCGGACTAGCGGGGGGCTCCTACAATGAGCAGTTCTTC.

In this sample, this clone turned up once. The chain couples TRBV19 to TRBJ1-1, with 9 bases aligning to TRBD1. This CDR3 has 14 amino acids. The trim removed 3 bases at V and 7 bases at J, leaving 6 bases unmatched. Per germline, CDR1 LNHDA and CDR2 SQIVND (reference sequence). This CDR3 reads CASSIGQGLVEAFF. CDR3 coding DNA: TGTGCCAGTAGTATCGGACAGGGGTTGGTTGAAGCTTTCTTT.

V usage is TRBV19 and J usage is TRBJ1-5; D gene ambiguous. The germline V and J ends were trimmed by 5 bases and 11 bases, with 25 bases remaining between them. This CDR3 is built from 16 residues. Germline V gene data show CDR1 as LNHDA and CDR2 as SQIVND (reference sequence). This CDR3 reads CASSAYRETRVWSQHF. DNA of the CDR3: TGTGCCAGTAGTGCTTACCGGGAGACAAGGGTTTGGTCCCAGCATTTT.

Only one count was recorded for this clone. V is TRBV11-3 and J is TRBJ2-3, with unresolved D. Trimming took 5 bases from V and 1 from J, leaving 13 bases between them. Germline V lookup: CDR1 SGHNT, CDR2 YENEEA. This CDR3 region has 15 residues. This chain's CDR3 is CASSLGPFRTDTQYF. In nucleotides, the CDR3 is TGTGCCAGCAGCCTAGGACCCTTCCGCACAGATACGCAGTATTTT.

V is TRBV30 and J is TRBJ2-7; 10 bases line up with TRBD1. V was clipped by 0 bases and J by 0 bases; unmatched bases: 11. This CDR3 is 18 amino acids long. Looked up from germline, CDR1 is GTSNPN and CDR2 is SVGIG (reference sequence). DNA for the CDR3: TGTGCCTGGAGTGTATTAGGGACAGGGGCTACGTTCTCCTACGAGCAGTACTTC. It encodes CAWSVLGTGATFSYEQYF.

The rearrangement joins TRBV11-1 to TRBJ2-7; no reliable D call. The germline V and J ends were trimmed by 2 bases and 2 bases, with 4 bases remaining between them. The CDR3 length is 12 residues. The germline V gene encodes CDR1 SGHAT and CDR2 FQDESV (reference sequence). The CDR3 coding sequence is TGTGCCAGCAGCTTAACAGCCTACGAGCAGTACTTC. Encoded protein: CASSLTAYEQYF.

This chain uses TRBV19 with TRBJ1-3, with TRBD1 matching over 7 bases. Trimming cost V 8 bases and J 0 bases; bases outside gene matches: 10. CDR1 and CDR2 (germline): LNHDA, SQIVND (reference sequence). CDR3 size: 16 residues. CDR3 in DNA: TGTGCCAGTTCTTCCGCCCGGACAGGCTCTGGAAACACCATATATTTT. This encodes CASSSARTGSGNTIYF.

CDR3 bases: TGTGCCAGCAGCGCCCGTGGGGGGATCGGGGAAAAACTGTTTTTT. Translation gives CASSARGGIGEKLFF. This rearrangement joins TRBV9 to TRBJ1-4; tentative D call: TRBD1 (5 bases). The CDR3 has 15 residues. Germline values: CDR1 SGDLS, CDR2 YYNGEE. Trimming stripped 3 bases from V and 8 bases from J, with 17 bases between.